These T cell receptor beta chains were read from a single sample in a study of regulatory T cells in long-lasting Graves disease. TCRdb reanalysed the multiplex PCR reads using MiXCR and keeps one entry per CDR3 protein. The data hold about 560,000 distinct CDR3 sequences, with about 16% observed a single time. Another study also made use of these data, one on T cells in Graves' hyperthyroidism and ophthalmopathy.

The input for sequencing was peripheral blood mononuclear cells (PBMCs), taken at new diagnosis, from a patient treated with antithyroid drugs. These TCRs come from a man aged 18 to 29 with Graves disease. CDR3s leave out the opening cysteine and the closing phenylalanine or tryptophan.

V	J	CDR3
TRBV19	TRBJ2-1	ASSIGWTSSEQF
TRBV6-5	TRBJ2-1	ASSYSLTGYNEQF
TRBV30	TRBJ1-1	AWSMQENTEAF
TRBV6-2/TRBV6-3	TRBJ2-7	ASSSDYKQY
TRBV20-1	TRBJ1-1	SATRQGMNTEAF
TRBV20-1	TRBJ1-5	GARDRVSNQPQH
TRBV9	TRBJ2-2	ASSVVPMGGNTGELF
TRBV27	TRBJ2-7	ASSLRTGVIQSMYEQY
TRBV30	TRBJ1-1	AWSGTGDTEAF
TRBV20-1	TRBJ2-6	SARHSGKPNVLT
TRBV12-3/TRBV12-4	TRBJ2-1	ASGRASSYNEQF
TRBV9	TRBJ2-5	ASSGIAPLAGVRETQY
TRBV28	TRBJ1-1	ASSLPRQGRAF
TRBV5-1	TRBJ2-2	ASSLGATSATGELF
TRBV9	TRBJ2-7	ASSPRTGDVGRFYEQY
TRBV20-1	TRBJ1-6	SASRGSGNSPLH
TRBV5-1	TRBJ2-1	ASSLGGCYNEQF
TRBV7-7	TRBJ2-1	ASSPGALAGGSEQF
TRBV5-1	TRBJ2-1	ASSSQQSSGRPYNEQF
TRBV28	TRBJ1-5	ASNVEPSNQPQH
TRBV27	TRBJ2-5	ASSLMGDSETQY
TRBV7-3	TRBJ2-1	ASSLRVRPSGYNEQF
TRBV19	TRBJ2-1	ASRAGTSDYNEQF
TRBV20-1	TRBJ2-3	SAPRPSGSLDTQY
TRBV7-2	TRBJ1-2	ASSSQSGTSSYYT
TRBV7-9	TRBJ2-1	ASSRRDKVSNEQF
TRBV28	TRBJ2-7	ASSFPGGRDRLN
TRBV10-2	TRBJ2-3	ASSDGGGGADTQY
TRBV30	TRBJ2-5	AYHRAQETQY
TRBV9	TRBJ2-1	ASSVVSGRNEQF
TRBV5-1	TRBJ1-4	ASSLQQGAGEKLF
TRBV12-3/TRBV12-4	TRBJ2-1	ASSPSGWQF
TRBV7-9	TRBJ2-1	ASSLGRVNEQF
TRBV27	TRBJ2-1	ASSLGGAEQF
TRBV6-1	TRBJ1-2	ASSLQGPHGYT
TRBV15	TRBJ2-3	ATSRDWAFSGSAADTQY
TRBV11-3	TRBJ2-1	ASSRVLAGEPFTEQF
TRBV12-3/TRBV12-4	.	ASSLGGTGTQY
TRBV4-1	TRBJ2-3	ASSLFQGRGSDTQY
TRBV19	TRBJ1-5	ASSITLNQPQH
TRBV27	TRBJ1-6	ASSPLVGGSPLH
TRBV11-2	TRBJ1-1	ASSTTPGPGDTEAF
TRBV20-1	TRBJ2-1	SAVGSSATYNEQF
TRBV5-1	TRBJ2-1	ASTPQGLNEQF
TRBV12-3/TRBV12-4	TRBJ2-1	ASSFRGRGRRMF
TRBV6-9	TRBJ2-5	ASSYGISGMETQY
TRBV9	TRBJ2-7	ASSPRGAGDEQY
TRBV12-3/TRBV12-4	TRBJ2-5	ASSQGQPIQETQY